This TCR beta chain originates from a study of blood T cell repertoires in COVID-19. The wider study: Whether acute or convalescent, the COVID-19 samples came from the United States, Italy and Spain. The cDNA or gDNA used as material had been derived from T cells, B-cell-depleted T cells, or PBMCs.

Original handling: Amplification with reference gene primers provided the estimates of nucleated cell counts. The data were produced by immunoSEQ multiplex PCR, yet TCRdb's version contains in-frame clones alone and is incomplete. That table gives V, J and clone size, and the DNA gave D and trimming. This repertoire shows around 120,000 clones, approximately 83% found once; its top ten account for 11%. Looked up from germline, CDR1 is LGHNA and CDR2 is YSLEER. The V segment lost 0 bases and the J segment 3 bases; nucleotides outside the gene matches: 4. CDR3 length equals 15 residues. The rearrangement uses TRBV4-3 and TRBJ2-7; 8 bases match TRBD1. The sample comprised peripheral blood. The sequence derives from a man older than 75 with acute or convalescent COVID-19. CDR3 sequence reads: CASSQDQQGDYEQYF. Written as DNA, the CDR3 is TGCGCCAGCAGCCAAGATCAACAGGGGGACTACGAGCAGTACTTC.